This T cell receptor beta chain was captured in a study of early T cells in non-severe SARS-CoV-2 infection (dated by TCRdb to the early 2020s). Some background on the complete study: Because TCR sequencing relied on bulk RNA taken from unsorted whole blood, pairing of alpha and beta chains was not possible. The research as a whole found: VDJdb matching was skewed toward anti-spike CD8 responses and likely underestimated virus-specific expansions, missing private and CD4 specificities.

This clonotype is categorized as medium-sized (0.01 to 0.1%). No cognate antigen has been identified for it. No much larger clonotype is one base removed from it; base qualities were not supplied. The library came from 5' RACE. Sequencer: NextSeq 500. Unique molecular identifiers were attached to individual cDNA molecules in the TCR library protocol so that sequencing error and PCR bias could be corrected. TCR alpha and beta chains were both sequenced, and the abundances of alpha and beta sequences in each sample were closely correlated with each other. As for the original processing: V gene, J gene and CDR3 annotation of TCR sequences was performed with Decombinator V4. TCRs were defined as expanded if a significant change between any two time points was detected under a Poisson model with p below 0.0001. TCR abundances were normalised to the total number of TCRs sequenced per sample and expressed as counts per million. MAIT TCRs were defined by TRAV1-2 paired with TRAJ12, TRAJ20 or TRAJ33, and iNKT TCRs by TRAV10 paired with TRAJ18. VDJdb, accessed on 1 November 2021, was searched for TCRs annotated for CMV, EBV and SARS-CoV-2, and TCRs annotated for more than one antigen were excluded. The raw public data were reprocessed by TCRdb itself: fastp quality trimming at Q25, MiXCR clonotype calling, in-frame beta chains only. Duplicate CDR3 protein sequences are folded into a single record with the most common DNA and genes. In this record, the V and J calls reflect TCRdb's handling and not the investigators' own analysis. In all, the sample holds tens of thousands of distinct CDR3 sequences, and around a quarter of those were seen once. 4.5% to 5% of the sample is taken by the ten largest.

A case-control design nested within a healthcare worker cohort in London, UK, was used, with weekly nasopharyngeal swab PCR tests and blood sampling performed. Healthcare workers were enrolled in the week of the UK lockdown, from 23 to 31 March 2020, and were followed every week for up to roughly 16 weeks. CDR1 and CDR2, per the germline V gene (reference sequence), are DFQATT and SNEGSKA. The V end loses 3 bases and the J end loses 8 bases, and a stretch of 10 bases separates them. Counted from cysteine to phenylalanine, this CDR3 has 12 amino acids. The entry retains the CDR3 DNA only, 36 bases that are in frame from base 1.

This TCR derives from an adult who was a healthcare worker with PCR-confirmed SARS-CoV-2 infection or an uninfected control (not recorded which). The material sequenced was whole blood, taken at baseline. The V and J genes are TRBV20-1 and TRBJ1-4; possibly the D gene is TRBD1, per 5 matching bases. The DNA is TGCAGTGCTAGCGGGACGGGGGAAAAACTGTTTTTT. This yields the protein CSASGTGEKLFF.